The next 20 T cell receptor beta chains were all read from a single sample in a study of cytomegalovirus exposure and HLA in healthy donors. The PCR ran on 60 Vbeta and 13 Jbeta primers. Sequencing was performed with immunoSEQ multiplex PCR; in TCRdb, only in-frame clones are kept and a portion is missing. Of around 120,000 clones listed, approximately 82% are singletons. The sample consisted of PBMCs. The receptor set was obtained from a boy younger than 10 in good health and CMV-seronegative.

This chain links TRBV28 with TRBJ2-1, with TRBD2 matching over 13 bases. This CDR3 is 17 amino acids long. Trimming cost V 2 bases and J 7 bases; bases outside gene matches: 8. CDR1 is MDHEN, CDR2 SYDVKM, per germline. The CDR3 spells CASSLELAGGPGNEQFF. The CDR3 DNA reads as TGTGCCAGCAGTTTAGAACTAGCGGGAGGGCCGGGGAATGAGCAGTTCTTC. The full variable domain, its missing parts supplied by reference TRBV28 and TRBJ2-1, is DVKVTQSSRYLVKRTGEKVFLECVQDMDHENMFWYRQDPGLGLRLIYFSYDVKMKEKGDIPEGYSVSREKKERFSLILESASTNQTSMYLCASSLELAGGPGNEQFFGPGTRLTVL.

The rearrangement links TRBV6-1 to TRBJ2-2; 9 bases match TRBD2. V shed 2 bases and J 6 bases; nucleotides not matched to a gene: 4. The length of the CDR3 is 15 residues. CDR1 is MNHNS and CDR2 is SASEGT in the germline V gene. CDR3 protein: CASSERVAGAGELFF. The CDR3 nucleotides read TGTGCCAGCAGTGAACGGGTAGCGGGGGCCGGGGAGCTGTTTTTT.

The CDR3 coding sequence is TGTGCCAGTAGTATAATGGCGGGTGGCAGCAATCAGCCCCAGCATTTT. Residues: CASSIMAGGSNQPQHF. The chain uses TRBV19 and TRBJ1-5, with D unresolved. The V gene's germline CDR1 is LNHDA and CDR2 SQIVND (reference sequence). The CDR3 is made up of 16 amino acids. The V end was cut by 2 bases, the J end by 1 base, with 12 bases between.

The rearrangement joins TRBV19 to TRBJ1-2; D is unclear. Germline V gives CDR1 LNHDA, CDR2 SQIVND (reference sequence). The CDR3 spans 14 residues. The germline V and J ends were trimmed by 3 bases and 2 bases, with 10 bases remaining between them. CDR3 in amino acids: CASSIGQLNYGYTF. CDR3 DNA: TGTGCCAGTAGTATTGGTCAACTGAACTATGGCTACACCTTC.

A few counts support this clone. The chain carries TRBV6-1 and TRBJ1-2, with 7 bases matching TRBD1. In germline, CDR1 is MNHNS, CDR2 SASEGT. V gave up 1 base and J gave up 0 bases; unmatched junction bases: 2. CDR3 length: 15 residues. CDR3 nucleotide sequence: TGTGCCAGCAGTGAAGAAGGGGGCGCTAACTATGGCTACACCTTC. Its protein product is CASSEEGGANYGYTF.

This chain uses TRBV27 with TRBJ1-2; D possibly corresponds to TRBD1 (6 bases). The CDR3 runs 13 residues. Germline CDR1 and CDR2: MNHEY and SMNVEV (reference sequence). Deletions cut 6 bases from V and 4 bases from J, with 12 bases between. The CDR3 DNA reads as TGTGCCAGCAGACCTGGACAGATCTATGGCTACACCTTC. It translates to CASRPGQIYGYTF.

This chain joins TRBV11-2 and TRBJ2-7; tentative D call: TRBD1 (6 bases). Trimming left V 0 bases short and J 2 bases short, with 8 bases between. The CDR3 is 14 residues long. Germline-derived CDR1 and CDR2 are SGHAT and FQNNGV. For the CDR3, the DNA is TGTGCCAGCAGCTTAGACAACAGGGCCTACGAGCAGTACGTC. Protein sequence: CASSLDNRAYEQYV.

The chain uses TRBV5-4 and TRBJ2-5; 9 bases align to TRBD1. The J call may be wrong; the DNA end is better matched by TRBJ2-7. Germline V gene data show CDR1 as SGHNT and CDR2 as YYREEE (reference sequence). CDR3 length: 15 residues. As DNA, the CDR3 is TGTGCCAGCAGCTTGGGAGGACAGGGGAGCAACGAGCAGTACTTC. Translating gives CASSLGGQGSNEQYF.

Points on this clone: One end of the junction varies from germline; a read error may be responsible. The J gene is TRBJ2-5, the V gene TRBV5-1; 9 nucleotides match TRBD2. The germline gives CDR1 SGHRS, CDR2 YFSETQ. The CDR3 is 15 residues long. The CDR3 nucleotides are TGCGCCAGCAGCTTGGGACTAGCGGCCCAAGAGGCCCAGTACTTC. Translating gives CASSLGLAAQEAQYF.

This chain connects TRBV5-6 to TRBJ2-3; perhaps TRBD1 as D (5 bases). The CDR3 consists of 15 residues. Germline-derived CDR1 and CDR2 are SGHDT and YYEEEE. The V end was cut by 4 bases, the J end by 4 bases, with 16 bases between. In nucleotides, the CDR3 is TGTGCCAGCAGCGATATTTCAGGGATGCCAGATACGCAGTATTTT. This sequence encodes CASSDISGMPDTQYF.

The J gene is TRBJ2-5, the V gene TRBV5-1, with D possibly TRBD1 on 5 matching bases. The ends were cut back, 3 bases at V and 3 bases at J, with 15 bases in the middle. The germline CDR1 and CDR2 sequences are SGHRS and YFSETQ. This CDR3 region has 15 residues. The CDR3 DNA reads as TGCGCCAGCAGCTCGGACGCAACAGGAGAAGAGACCCAGTACTTC. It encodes CASSSDATGEETQYF.

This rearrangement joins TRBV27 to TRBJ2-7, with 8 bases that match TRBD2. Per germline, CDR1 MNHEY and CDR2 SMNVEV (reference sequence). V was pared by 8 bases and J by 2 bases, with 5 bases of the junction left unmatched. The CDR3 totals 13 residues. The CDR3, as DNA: TGTGCCAGCCGGGGGGGACGGGCCTACGAGCAGTACTTC. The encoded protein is CASRGGRAYEQYF.

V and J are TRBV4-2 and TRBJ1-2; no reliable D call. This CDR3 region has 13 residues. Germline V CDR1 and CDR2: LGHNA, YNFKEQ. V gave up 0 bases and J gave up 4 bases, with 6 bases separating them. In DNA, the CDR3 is TGTGCCAGCAGCCAAGAACGGAGCTATGGCTACACCTTC. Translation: CASSQERSYGYTF.

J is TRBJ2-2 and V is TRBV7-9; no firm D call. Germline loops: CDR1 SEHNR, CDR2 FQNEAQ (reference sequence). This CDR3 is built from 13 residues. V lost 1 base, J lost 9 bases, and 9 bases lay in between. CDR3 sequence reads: CASSLGAARELFF. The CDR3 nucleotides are TGTGCCAGCAGCTTAGGGGCAGCTAGGGAGCTGTTTTTT.

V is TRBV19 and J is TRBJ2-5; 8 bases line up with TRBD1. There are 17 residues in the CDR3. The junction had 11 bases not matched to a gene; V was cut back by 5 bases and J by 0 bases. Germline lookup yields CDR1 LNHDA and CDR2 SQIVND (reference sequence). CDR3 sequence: CASSPTPGQVYQETQYF. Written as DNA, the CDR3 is TGTGCCAGTAGTCCAACGCCGGGACAGGTGTACCAAGAGACCCAGTACTTC.

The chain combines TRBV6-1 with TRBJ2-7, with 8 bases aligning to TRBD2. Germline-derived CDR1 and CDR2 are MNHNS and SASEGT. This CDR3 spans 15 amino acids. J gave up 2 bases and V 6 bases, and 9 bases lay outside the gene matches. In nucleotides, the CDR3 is TGTGCCAGCAGCTCACGGGAGGGGCTAACCTACGAGCAGTACTTC. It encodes CASSSREGLTYEQYF.

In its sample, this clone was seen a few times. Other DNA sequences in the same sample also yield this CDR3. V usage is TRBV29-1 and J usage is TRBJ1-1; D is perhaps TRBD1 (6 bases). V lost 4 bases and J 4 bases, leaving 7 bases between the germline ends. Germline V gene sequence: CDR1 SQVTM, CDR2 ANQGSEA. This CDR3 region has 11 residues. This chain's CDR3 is CSVARGTEAFF. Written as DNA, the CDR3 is TGCAGCGTTGCCAGGGGCACTGAAGCTTTCTTT. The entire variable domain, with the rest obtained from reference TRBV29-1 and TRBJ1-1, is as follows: SAVISQKPSRDICQRGTSLTIQCQVDSQVTMMFWYRQQPGQSLTLIATANQGSEATYESGFVIDKFPISRPNLTFSTLTVSNMSPEDSSIYLCSVARGTEAFFGQGTRLTVV.

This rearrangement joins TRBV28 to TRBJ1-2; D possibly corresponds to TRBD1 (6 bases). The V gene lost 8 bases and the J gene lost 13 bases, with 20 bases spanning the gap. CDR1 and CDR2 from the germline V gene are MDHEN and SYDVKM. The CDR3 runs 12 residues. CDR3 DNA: TGTGCCAGCCTCCGGGCAGGGGCCCCCTCCACCTTC. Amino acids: CASLRAGAPSTF.

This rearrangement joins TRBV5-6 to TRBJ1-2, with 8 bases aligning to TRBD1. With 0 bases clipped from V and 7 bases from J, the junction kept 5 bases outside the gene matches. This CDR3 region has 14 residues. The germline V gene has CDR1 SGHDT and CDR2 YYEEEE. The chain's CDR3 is CASSLGTGTSGYTF. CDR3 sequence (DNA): TGTGCCAGCAGCTTGGGGACAGGGACTTCTGGCTACACCTTC.

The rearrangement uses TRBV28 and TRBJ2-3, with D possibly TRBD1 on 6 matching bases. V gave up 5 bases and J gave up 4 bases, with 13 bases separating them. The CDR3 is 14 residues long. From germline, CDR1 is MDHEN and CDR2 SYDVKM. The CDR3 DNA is TGTGCCAGCAGTCCTGTGTGGGGGCCAGATACGCAGTATTTT. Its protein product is CASSPVWGPDTQYF.